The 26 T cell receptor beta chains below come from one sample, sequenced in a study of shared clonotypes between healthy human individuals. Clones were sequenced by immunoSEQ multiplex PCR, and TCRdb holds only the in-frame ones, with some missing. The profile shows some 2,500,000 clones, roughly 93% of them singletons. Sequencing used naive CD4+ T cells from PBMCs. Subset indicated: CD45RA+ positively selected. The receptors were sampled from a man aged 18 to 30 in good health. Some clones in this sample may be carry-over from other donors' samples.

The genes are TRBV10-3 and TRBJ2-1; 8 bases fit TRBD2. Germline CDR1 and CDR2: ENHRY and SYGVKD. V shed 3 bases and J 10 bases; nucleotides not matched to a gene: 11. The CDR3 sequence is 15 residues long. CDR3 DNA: TGTGCCATCAGTGACCCCGGGGGGGGAGGGCCGGAGCAGTTCTTC. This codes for CAISDPGGGGPEQFF.

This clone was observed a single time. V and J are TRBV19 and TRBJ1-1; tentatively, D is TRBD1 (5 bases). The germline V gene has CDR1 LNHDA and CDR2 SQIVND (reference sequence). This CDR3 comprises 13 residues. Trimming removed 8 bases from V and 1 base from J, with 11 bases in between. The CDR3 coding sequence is TGTGCCAGTTCGGGGCAGGCGAACACTGAAGCTTTCTTT. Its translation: CASSGQANTEAFF.

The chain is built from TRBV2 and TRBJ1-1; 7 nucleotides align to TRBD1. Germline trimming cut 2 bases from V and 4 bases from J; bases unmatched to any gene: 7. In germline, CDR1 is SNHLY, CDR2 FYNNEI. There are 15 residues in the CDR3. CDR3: CASSENPRQGTEAFF. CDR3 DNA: TGTGCCAGCAGTGAAAACCCCCGACAGGGCACTGAAGCTTTCTTT.

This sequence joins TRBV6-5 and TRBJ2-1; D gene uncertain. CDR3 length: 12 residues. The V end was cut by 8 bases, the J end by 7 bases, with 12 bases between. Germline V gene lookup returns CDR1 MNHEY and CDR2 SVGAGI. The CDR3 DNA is TGTGCCAGCTCTAATTCTTATAATGAGCAGTTCTTC. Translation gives CASSNSYNEQFF.

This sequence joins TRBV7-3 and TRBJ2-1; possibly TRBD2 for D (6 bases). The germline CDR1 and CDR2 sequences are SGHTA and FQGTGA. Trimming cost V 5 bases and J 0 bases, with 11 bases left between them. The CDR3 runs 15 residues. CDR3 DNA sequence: TGTGCCAGCAGCCGAGTAGCGGACTCCTACAATGAGCAGTTCTTC. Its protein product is CASSRVADSYNEQFF.

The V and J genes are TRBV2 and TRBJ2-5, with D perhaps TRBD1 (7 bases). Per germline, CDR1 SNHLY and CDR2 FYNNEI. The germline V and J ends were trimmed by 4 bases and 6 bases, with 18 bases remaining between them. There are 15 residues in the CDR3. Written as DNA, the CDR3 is TGTGCCAGCAGTGCGGAGGGACAGCGAGGGAAGACCCAGTACTTC. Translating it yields CASSAEGQRGKTQYF.

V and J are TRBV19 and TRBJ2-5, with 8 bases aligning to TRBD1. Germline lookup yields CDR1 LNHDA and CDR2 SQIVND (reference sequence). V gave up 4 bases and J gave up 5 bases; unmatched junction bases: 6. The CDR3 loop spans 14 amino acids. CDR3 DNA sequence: TGTGCCAGTAGTACCCCGGGACAGGCGGAGACCCAGTACTTC. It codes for CASSTPGQAETQYF.

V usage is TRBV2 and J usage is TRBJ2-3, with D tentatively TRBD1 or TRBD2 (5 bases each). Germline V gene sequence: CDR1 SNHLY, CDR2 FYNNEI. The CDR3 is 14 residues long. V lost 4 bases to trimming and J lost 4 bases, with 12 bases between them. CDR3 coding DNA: TGTGCCAGCAGTGCGGGAAGGGGCCCAGATACGCAGTATTTT. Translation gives CASSAGRGPDTQYF.

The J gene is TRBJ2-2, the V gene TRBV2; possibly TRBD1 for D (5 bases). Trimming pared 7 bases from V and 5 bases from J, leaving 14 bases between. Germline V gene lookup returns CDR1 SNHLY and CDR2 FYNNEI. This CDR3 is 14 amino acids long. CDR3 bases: TGTGCCAGCAAGATGCAGGGCTTAACCGGGGAGCTGTTTTTT. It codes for CASKMQGLTGELFF.

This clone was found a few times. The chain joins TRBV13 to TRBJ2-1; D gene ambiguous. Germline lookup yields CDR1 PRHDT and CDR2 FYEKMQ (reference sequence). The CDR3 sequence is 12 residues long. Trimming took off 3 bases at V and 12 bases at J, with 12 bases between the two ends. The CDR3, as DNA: TGTGCCAGCAGCTTTCAGCCTTCGGGGCAGTTCTTC. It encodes CASSFQPSGQFF.

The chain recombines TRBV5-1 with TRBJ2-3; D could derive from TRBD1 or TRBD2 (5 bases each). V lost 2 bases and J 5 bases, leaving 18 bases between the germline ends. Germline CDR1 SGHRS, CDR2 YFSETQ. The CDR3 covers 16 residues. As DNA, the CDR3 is TGCGCCAGCAGCTTATCCGGGACCGCGCAGATAGATACGCAGTATTTT. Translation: CASSLSGTAQIDTQYF.

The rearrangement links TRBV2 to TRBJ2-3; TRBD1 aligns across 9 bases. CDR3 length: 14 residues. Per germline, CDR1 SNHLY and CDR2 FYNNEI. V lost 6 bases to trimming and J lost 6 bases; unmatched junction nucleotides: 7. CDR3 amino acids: CASRWDRAADTQYF. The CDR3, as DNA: TGTGCCAGCAGATGGGACAGGGCGGCGGATACGCAGTATTTT.

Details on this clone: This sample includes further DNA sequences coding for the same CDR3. The CDR3 loop is CSVGAGANVLTF. The CDR3 bases are TGCAGCGTTGGGGCTGGGGCCAACGTCCTGACTTTC. The gene calls are TRBV29-1 and TRBJ2-6; unclear D gene. Germline values: CDR1 SQVTM, CDR2 ANQGSEA. The CDR3 loop spans 12 amino acids. The V gene lost 4 bases and the J gene lost 2 bases, with 3 bases spanning the gap.

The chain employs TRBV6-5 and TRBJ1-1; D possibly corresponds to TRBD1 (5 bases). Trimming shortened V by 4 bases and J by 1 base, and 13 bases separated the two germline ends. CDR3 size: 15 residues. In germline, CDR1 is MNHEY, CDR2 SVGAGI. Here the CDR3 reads CASSWGRASNTEAFF. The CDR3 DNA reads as TGTGCCAGCAGTTGGGGCAGGGCTTCGAACACTGAAGCTTTCTTT.

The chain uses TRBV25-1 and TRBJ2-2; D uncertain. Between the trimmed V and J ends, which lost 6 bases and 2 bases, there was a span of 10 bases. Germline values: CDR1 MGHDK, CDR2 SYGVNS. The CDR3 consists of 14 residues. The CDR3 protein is CASRDGHNTGELFF. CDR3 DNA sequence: TGTGCCAGCAGGGACGGGCACAACACCGGGGAGCTGTTTTTT.

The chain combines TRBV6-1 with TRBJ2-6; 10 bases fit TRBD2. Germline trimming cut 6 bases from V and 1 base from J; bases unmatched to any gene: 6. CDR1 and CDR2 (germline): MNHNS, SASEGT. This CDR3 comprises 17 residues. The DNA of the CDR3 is TGTGCCAGCAGGGAACTAGCGGGATCTTCTGGGGCCAACGTCCTGACTTTC. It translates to CASRELAGSSGANVLTF.

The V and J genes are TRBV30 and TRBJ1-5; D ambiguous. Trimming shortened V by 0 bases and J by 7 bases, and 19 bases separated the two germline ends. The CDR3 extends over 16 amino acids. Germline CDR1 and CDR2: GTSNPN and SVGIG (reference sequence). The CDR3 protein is CAWSVRGIKGFQPQHF. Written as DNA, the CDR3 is TGTGCCTGGAGTGTACGAGGGATCAAGGGCTTCCAGCCCCAGCATTTT.

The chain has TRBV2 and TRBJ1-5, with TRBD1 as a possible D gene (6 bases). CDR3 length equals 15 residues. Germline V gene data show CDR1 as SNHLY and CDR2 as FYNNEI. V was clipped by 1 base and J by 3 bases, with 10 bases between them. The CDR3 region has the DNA TGTGCCAGCAGTGAAGAGGGGGGGCACAATCAGCCCCAGCATTTT. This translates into CASSEEGGHNQPQHF.

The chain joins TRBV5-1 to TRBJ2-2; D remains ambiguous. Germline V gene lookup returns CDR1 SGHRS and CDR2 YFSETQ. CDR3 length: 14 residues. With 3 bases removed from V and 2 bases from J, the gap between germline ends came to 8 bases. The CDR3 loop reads CASSSDSNTGELFF. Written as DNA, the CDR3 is TGCGCCAGCAGCTCTGATTCTAACACCGGGGAGCTGTTTTTT.

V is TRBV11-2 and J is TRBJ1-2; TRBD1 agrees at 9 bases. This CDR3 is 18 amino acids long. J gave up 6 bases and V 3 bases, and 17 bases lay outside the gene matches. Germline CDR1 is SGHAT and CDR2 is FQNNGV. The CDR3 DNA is TGTGCCAGCAGCTTGACACTGTACAGGGGGCGGTCCCCCGATGGCTACACCTTC. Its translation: CASSLTLYRGRSPDGYTF.

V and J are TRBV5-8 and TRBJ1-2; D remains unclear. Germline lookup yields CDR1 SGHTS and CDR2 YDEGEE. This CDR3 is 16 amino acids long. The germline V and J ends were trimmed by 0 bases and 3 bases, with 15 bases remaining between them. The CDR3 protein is CASSLAGRGWDYGYTF. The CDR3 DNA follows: TGTGCCAGCAGCTTGGCTGGGCGGGGTTGGGACTATGGCTACACCTTC.

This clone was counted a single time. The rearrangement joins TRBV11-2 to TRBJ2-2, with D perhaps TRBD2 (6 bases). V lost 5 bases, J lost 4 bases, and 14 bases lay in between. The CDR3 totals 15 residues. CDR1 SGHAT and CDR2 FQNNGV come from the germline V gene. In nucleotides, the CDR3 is TGTGCCAGCAGCCCACCGGGGGTCTTCACCGGGGAGCTGTTTTTT. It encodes CASSPPGVFTGELFF.

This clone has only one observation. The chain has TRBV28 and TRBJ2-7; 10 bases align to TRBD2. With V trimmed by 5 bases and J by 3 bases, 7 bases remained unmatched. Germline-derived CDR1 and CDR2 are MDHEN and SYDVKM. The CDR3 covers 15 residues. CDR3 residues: CASSETGTSDYEQYF. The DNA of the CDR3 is TGTGCCAGCAGTGAGACCGGGACTAGCGACTACGAGCAGTACTTC.

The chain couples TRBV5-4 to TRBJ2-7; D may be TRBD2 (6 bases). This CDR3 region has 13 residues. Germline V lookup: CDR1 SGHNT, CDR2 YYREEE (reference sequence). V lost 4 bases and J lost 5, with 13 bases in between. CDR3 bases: TGTGCCAGCAGCACTAGCTTTGCCAACGAGCAGTACTTC. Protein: CASSTSFANEQYF. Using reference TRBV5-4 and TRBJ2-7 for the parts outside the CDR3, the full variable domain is ETGVTQSPTHLIKTRGQQVTLRCSSQSGHNTVSWYQQALGQGPQFIFQYYREEENGRGNFPPRFSGLQFPNYSSELNVNALELDDSALYLCASSTSFANEQYFGPGTRLTVT.

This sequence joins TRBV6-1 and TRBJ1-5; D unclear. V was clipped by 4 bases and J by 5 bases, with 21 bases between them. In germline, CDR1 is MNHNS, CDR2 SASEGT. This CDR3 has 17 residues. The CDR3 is CASSGLDRRLFYQPQHF. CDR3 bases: TGTGCCAGCAGTGGACTTGATAGGCGATTGTTCTATCAGCCCCAGCATTTT.

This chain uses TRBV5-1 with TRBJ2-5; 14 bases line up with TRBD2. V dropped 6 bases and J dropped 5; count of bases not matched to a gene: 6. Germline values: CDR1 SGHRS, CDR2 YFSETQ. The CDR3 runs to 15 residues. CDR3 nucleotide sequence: TGCGCCAGCACCGGGACTAGCGGGAGAGGTGAGACCCAGTACTTC. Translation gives CASTGTSGRGETQYF.